Listed below are T cell receptor beta chains from one sample, sequenced in a study of vaccination effects on CD4 cells after COVID-19. Sequencing used immunoSEQ multiplex PCR; TCRdb keeps in-frame clones, though not all of them. The sample records about 45,000 clones, 72% being singletons. Their antigens are not known. This sample comprised CD4+ T cells from PBMCs cultured without peptide, obtained after COVID-19 vaccination. The receptors originated from a human donor who received a COVID-19 vaccine. Both conserved end residues are part of each CDR3. Each record gives: CDR3 DNA, CDR3 protein, J gene, D gene, clone size, V gene. D genes are given only for firm matches. Size values are once, few and many counts, or a class for expanded clones, and some rows have none.

CDR3 DNA: TGTGCCAGTAGTCCAGCGGGAGGGGGCAGGGCTTTAAGTGGCTACACCTTC
CDR3 protein: CASSPAGGGRALSGYTF
J gene: TRBJ1-2
D gene: TRBD1
clone size: .
V gene: TRBV19

CDR3 DNA: TGTGCCAGCAGGGCGGGACACATCTATCAGCCCCAGCATTTT
CDR3 protein: CASRAGHIYQPQHF
J gene: TRBJ1-5
D gene: .
clone size: once
V gene: TRBV2

CDR3 DNA: TGTGCCAGCAGCCAGGCCGTGGACATTCAGTACTTC
CDR3 protein: CASSQAVDIQYF
J gene: TRBJ2-4
D gene: .
clone size: once
V gene: TRBV14

CDR3 DNA: TGTGCCAGCAGCTATCAAAGCGGGACAGGTGAAGCTTTCTTT
CDR3 protein: CASSYQSGTGEAFF
J gene: TRBJ1-1
D gene: TRBD1
clone size: .
V gene: TRBV6-5

CDR3 DNA: TGCGCCAGCAGCCAAGAGGGGTCTGGGGCCAACGTCCTGACTTTC
CDR3 protein: CASSQEGSGANVLTF
J gene: TRBJ2-6
D gene: .
clone size: .
V gene: TRBV4-1

CDR3 DNA: TGTGCCAGCAGTACAGGGACTCCGAGTACGCAGTATTTT
CDR3 protein: CASSTGTPSTQYF
J gene: TRBJ2-3
D gene: .
clone size: .
V gene: TRBV6-5

CDR3 DNA: TGCAGCGTTGGCAGGACGGAGAAAGAGACCCAGTACTTC
CDR3 protein: CSVGRTEKETQYF
J gene: TRBJ2-5
D gene: .
clone size: .
V gene: TRBV29-1

CDR3 DNA: TGTGCCAGTAGTATTCCCAGCGGGATTCTATACAATGAGCAGTTCTTC
CDR3 protein: CASSIPSGILYNEQFF
J gene: TRBJ2-1
D gene: TRBD2
clone size: .
V gene: TRBV19

CDR3 DNA: TGCGCCAGCAGCCAGCTAGGGGACAGGACCTACGAGCAGTACTTC
CDR3 protein: CASSQLGDRTYEQYF
J gene: TRBJ2-7
D gene: TRBD1
clone size: few
V gene: TRBV4-1

CDR3 DNA: TGCGCCAGCAGCTTGGACGGGGGCAATCAGCCCCAGCATTTT
CDR3 protein: CASSLDGGNQPQHF
J gene: TRBJ1-5
D gene: .
clone size: .
V gene: TRBV5-1

CDR3 DNA: TGCGCCAGCAGCCAAGGTGCGGGAGGGCCGATTGAGCAGTACTTC
CDR3 protein: CASSQGAGGPIEQYF
J gene: TRBJ2-7
D gene: TRBD2
clone size: .
V gene: TRBV4-1

CDR3 DNA: TGCGCCAGCAGCCAGGGACCCGGAACCTACGAGCAGTACTTC
CDR3 protein: CASSQGPGTYEQYF
J gene: TRBJ2-7
D gene: .
clone size: few
V gene: TRBV5-1

CDR3 DNA: TGTGCCAGCAGCCCGTCACAGGGAGGGCTTAAAGCTTTCTTT
CDR3 protein: CASSPSQGGLKAFF
J gene: TRBJ1-1
D gene: .
clone size: .
V gene: TRBV7-9

CDR3 DNA: TGTGCCACCAGTAATGCCTATGGCTACACCTTC
CDR3 protein: CATSNAYGYTF
J gene: TRBJ1-2
D gene: .
clone size: .
V gene: TRBV24-1

CDR3 DNA: TGTGCCAGCAGCTTCGGCAGGGTTTACCAAGAGACCCAGTACTTC
CDR3 protein: CASSFGRVYQETQYF
J gene: TRBJ2-5
D gene: .
clone size: .
V gene: TRBV7-7

CDR3 DNA: TGTGCCAGCAGTACCGGGACCGGGGGGGAGCAGTACTTC
CDR3 protein: CASSTGTGGEQYF
J gene: TRBJ2-7
D gene: TRBD2
clone size: once
V gene: TRBV6-5

CDR3 DNA: TGTGCCAGCAGTTCGACAGGGGGCTCCTATAATTCACCCCTCCACTTT
CDR3 protein: CASSSTGGSYNSPLHF
J gene: TRBJ1-6
D gene: TRBD1
clone size: .
V gene: TRBV27

CDR3 DNA: TGTGCCAGCTCACCACCGACTAGCGCCTCCTACAATGAGCAGTTCTTC
CDR3 protein: CASSPPTSASYNEQFF
J gene: TRBJ2-1
D gene: TRBD2
clone size: .
V gene: TRBV18

CDR3 DNA: TGTGCCAGCAGCTTAGCAGGGGTCGATACGCAGTATTTT
CDR3 protein: CASSLAGVDTQYF
J gene: TRBJ2-3
D gene: .
clone size: .
V gene: TRBV11-3

CDR3 DNA: TGTGCCAGTAGTCCCAGGACAGGGGGGGAAGAGACCCAGTACTTC
CDR3 protein: CASSPRTGGEETQYF
J gene: TRBJ2-5
D gene: TRBD1
clone size: .
V gene: TRBV19

CDR3 DNA: TGTGCCAGCAGTTACTCCTATGCGGGCCGAACCTACGAGCAGTACTTC
CDR3 protein: CASSYSYAGRTYEQYF
J gene: TRBJ2-7
D gene: .
clone size: .
V gene: TRBV6-6

CDR3 DNA: TGCGCCAGCAGGGAACAAAGCTCTGGAAACACCATATATTTT
CDR3 protein: CASREQSSGNTIYF
J gene: TRBJ1-3
D gene: .
clone size: .
V gene: TRBV10-2

CDR3 DNA: TGCGCCAGCAGCCAAGAGGTCCCGAGGTCGAACACCGGGGAGCTGTTTTTT
CDR3 protein: CASSQEVPRSNTGELFF
J gene: TRBJ2-2
D gene: .
clone size: .
V gene: TRBV4-1

CDR3 DNA: TGCGCCAGCAGCCCAGGACAGGGCCGGGAAAAACTGTTTTTT
CDR3 protein: CASSPGQGREKLFF
J gene: TRBJ1-4
D gene: TRBD1
clone size: .
V gene: TRBV5-1

CDR3 DNA: TGTGCCACCAGTGATCAAAGAACAGGGGTGATGAATCAGCCCCAGCATTTT
CDR3 protein: CATSDQRTGVMNQPQHF
J gene: TRBJ1-5
D gene: TRBD1
clone size: once
V gene: TRBV24-1

CDR3 DNA: TGCACCAGCAGCCAATCTAGCGGGAGGGGCCTCACCCAGTACTTC
CDR3 protein: CTSSQSSGRGLTQYF
J gene: TRBJ2-5
D gene: .
clone size: few
V gene: TRBV1

CDR3 DNA: TGTGCCAGCAGCTTGGACGGGACAGGGGGCGAGGGCTACACCTTC
CDR3 protein: CASSLDGTGGEGYTF
J gene: TRBJ1-2
D gene: TRBD1
clone size: .
V gene: TRBV5-5